This note documents a single TCR beta chain sequence. This record belongs to a study of blood T cell repertoires in COVID-19. Study background: The cDNA or gDNA used as material had been derived from T cells, B-cell-depleted T cells, or PBMCs.

Repertoires were generated with immunoSEQ multiplex PCR, while TCRdb's copy carries only in-frame clones and drops some. This table holds some 200,000 clones, approximately 90% found once. The V end lost 6 bases, the J end lost 5 bases, and 13 bases lay between the germline ends. Per the germline V gene, CDR1 is SQVTM and CDR2 is ANQGSEA. There are 13 residues in the CDR3. The genes are TRBV29-1 and TRBJ1-4; D is possibly TRBD1 (6 bases). The sample consisted of peripheral blood. The sequence came from a man between 45 and 60 years old with COVID-19, enrolled during active disease. The CDR3 DNA reads TGCAGCGTAGAGGACAGCAAGAATGAAAAACTGTTTTTT. It specifies CSVEDSKNEKLFF.